This T cell receptor beta chain is drawn from a study of cytomegalovirus exposure and HLA in healthy donors (dated by TCRdb to 2016 to 2017). About the study as a whole: A later analysis indicated that the roughly 120 validation repertoires were generated on the platform also employed for the approximately 700 repertoires of the first cohort. The aim of the study was to test whether cataloging public T cell receptors could identify signatures of past pathogen exposure. To predict cytomegalovirus infection status, the study brought together high-throughput TCR immunosequencing, statistical association of individual TCRs with disease status, and machine learning. Besides the first cohort of about 730 subjects, a separate validation cohort made up of 120 or so different subjects was used. The paper as a whole reports these results and caveats: A later analysis lacked HLA typing for the validation cohort, so it scored co-occurrence in that cohort across all 110 or so repertoires. The study gave a list of more than 150 TCR beta chains associated with cytomegalovirus. Cytomegalovirus status was reported to be diagnosed by the classifier with high specificity and sensitivity in both the original and validation cohorts. In a later analysis, TCRs clustered in the first cohort were found to also tend to co-occur in the 110 or so validation repertoires, with 94% of cluster scores above 0. In vitro tests confirmed that a few of the cytomegalovirus-associated TCR beta chains recognize cytomegalovirus antigens. The authors suggested that the approach could potentially be extended to other disease states and immunological phenotypes. Across donors, most TCR sequences were observed very rarely, whereas some public TCRs were present in many individuals.

The library came from the immunoSEQ multiplex PCR assay. As for the authors' bioinformatics: A statistical classification framework was built to diagnose cytomegalovirus status from the catalog of TCR beta chain sequences. TCRdb provides this immuneACCESS table in a form limited to in-frame rearrangements. Some clones are lacking; in checked studies, under half of them reflect an unresolved V gene, and why the rest are absent is not known. V and J calls and clone size are as listed in that table; D and trimming were resolved from the DNA. This sample gives some 140,000 clones in total; roughly 89% of them show up just once. In total, the top ten clones hold around 9% of the sample. Unmatched junction bases come to 10, with V trimmed by 4 bases and J by 8 bases. The CDR3 contains 16 residues, cysteine and phenylalanine counted. The read is trimmed to its CDR3 DNA, 48 bases read in frame from base 1. CDR1 and CDR2 are read off the germline V gene as SGDLS and YYNGEE.

Details on this clone: Its antigen target is currently unknown. No clone much larger than this one lies a single base away; base qualities are absent.

Separate from the roughly 650-subject first cohort, the validation cohort of about 120 subjects was the group to which the donors belonged. Sequencing was performed on PBMCs. The chain is encoded by TRBV9 joined to TRBJ1-4; 11 junctional bases match TRBD1. This TCR was sampled from a woman aged 18-29 years in good health and CMV-seropositive. The CDR3 loop reads CASSSFSGTGGEKLFF. The DNA sequence is as follows: TGTGCCAGCAGCTCTTTCTCCGGGACAGGGGGAGAAAAACTGTTTTTT.